This T cell receptor (beta chain) was profiled in a study of PD-1 blockade in mismatch repair-deficient tumors. Study context: Patients had about 13 mismatch repair-deficient cancer types and were previously treated and progressing.

Overall study results and limits: Tumor-resident clones, often absent from pretreatment blood, expanded after pembrolizumab and then contracted.

Method: immunoSEQ multiplex PCR; TCRdb's copy keeps in-frame clones and lacks some. This sample has 70,000 to 95,000 clones; 80% to 90% occur once, and the top ten carry less than 6.5%. Mismatch repair deficiency was confirmed in all patients, by PCR or immunohistochemistry. Three pembrolizumab responders had their TCRs sequenced. As regards this clone: Antigen: not known.

The length of the CDR3 is 14 residues. The V end was cut by 1 base, the J end by 2 bases, with 5 bases between. Germline V CDR1 and CDR2: MGHDK, SYGVNS. The rearrangement links TRBV25-1 to TRBJ2-2; D not certain. The receptor's source is an adult with mismatch repair-deficient cancer. The sample consisted of peripheral blood, taken 44 weeks after starting pembrolizumab. CDR3 nucleotide sequence: TGTGCCAGCAGTGAATTTAAAAACACCGGGGAGCTGTTTTTT. It yields the protein CASSEFKNTGELFF. The complete variable domain, with remaining parts taken from reference TRBV25-1 and TRBJ2-2, reads EADIYQTPRYLVIGTGKKITLECSQTMGHDKMYWYQQDPGMELHLIHYSYGVNSTEKGDLSSESTVSRIRTEHFPLTLESARPSHTSQYLCASSEFKNTGELFFGEGSRLTVL.